This entry is about one T cell receptor beta chain. These data originate in a study of lymphopenia after photon versus proton radiotherapy. Unmatched junction bases numbered 9, after V lost 2 bases and J lost 4 bases. CDR3 length equals 16 residues. Germline lookup yields CDR1 SEHNR and CDR2 FQNEAQ (reference sequence). Assay: immunoSEQ multiplex PCR; the TCRdb copy retains only in-frame clones and omits some. The table has around 25,000 clones, about 92% seen once. This clonotype originated in a woman aged 45-65 years with cholangiocarcinoma. The chain recombines TRBV7-9 with TRBJ1-1; the match to TRBD1 covers 8 bases. This specimen was peripheral blood, taken from a patient treated with photon-based radiotherapy. Here the CDR3 reads CASSLKDRELGTEAFF. CDR3 coding DNA: TGTGCCAGCAGCTTAAAGGACAGGGAACTCGGCACTGAAGCTTTCTTT.